The 8 T cell receptor beta chains given below trace back to one sample, sequenced in a study of PD-1 blockade in classical Hodgkin lymphoma. Stated time point: newly diagnosed, previously untreated cHL patient sample. Negative selection with magnets was how CD8+ T cells were isolated from the thawed PBMCs. Data came from immunoSEQ multiplex PCR; TCRdb stores just in-frame clones and leaves some out. The repertoire holds nearly 5,500 clones, with less than 90% as singletons. Material for sequencing was CD8+ T cells from blood. The receptor set was obtained from a human donor with classical Hodgkin lymphoma.

The V call is TRBV15, the J call TRBJ2-3; 9 bases agree with TRBD2. The J segment lost 7 bases and the V segment lost 8 bases, leaving 10 bases of the junction unmatched. Germline CDR1 and CDR2: LNHNV and YYDKDF (reference sequence). The CDR3 spans 14 residues. DNA for the CDR3: TGTGCCACCCAACGGGGTAGCGGGAGTTATACGCAGTATTTT. Protein sequence: CATQRGSGSYTQYF.

The rearrangement joins TRBV12-1 to TRBJ2-3; the D segment call TRBD2 is taken from the table without a DNA check. TRBV12-1 is reported as a pseudogene. The CDR3 spans 18 residues. CDR3 nucleotide sequence: TGTGCCAGCAGCTTTGTGGGAGAGCCTGAGGCTGACACAGATACGCAGTATTTT. Its translation: CASSFVGEPEADTDTQYF.

This clone was seen a few times. The rearrangement joins TRBV25-1 to TRBJ2-3; 8 bases align to TRBD2. V trimming: 6 bases; J trimming: 1 base; junction bases outside the gene matches: 9. This CDR3 has 16 amino acids. CDR1 and CDR2 from the germline V gene are MGHDK and SYGVNS. For the CDR3, the DNA is TGTGCCAGCAGCGTGGGGCGGGGGGAAGGCACAGATACGCAGTATTTT. This gives the protein CASSVGRGEGTDTQYF.

The V call is TRBV10-3, the J call TRBJ2-6; a possible D gene is TRBD2 (5 bases). The CDR3 has 17 residues. From germline, CDR1 is ENHRY and CDR2 SYGVKD. The ends were cut back, 3 bases at V and 0 bases at J, with 12 bases in the middle. The CDR3 DNA is TGTGCCATCAGTGAATTTGGAGAGGGCTCTGGGGCCAACGTCCTGACTTTC. It codes for CAISEFGEGSGANVLTF.

The chain recombines TRBV6-1 with TRBJ1-1, with 7 bases matching TRBD1. This CDR3 comprises 14 residues. Germline V gives CDR1 MNHNS, CDR2 SASEGT. Unmatched junction bases numbered 4, after V lost 5 bases and J lost 1 base. CDR3 nucleotides: TGTGCCAGCAGTATAGGGGGCTCGAACACTGAAGCTTTCTTT. It translates to CASSIGGSNTEAFF.

The chain is built from TRBV19 and TRBJ2-3; 10 bases line up with TRBD2. V lost 7 bases, J lost 2 bases, and 6 bases stayed unmatched. The CDR3 covers 15 residues. Germline values: CDR1 LNHDA, CDR2 SQIVND (reference sequence). CDR3 coding DNA: TGTGCCAGTACCGATCTAGCGGGGGTCACAGATACGCAGTATTTT. Protein: CASTDLAGVTDTQYF.

The chain has TRBV11-3 and TRBJ1-2, with a possible D match to TRBD1 (6 bases). Germline CDR1 and CDR2: SGHNT and YENEEA. The CDR3 loop spans 18 amino acids. The V gene lost 3 bases and the J gene lost 5 bases, with 25 bases spanning the gap. This chain's CDR3 is CASSFLGHPVVRWYGYTF. Here the CDR3 DNA reads TGTGCCAGCAGCTTTCTGGGACACCCGGTGGTCAGGTGGTATGGCTACACCTTC.

V and J are TRBV6-1 and TRBJ1-1; D is unresolved. V shed 4 bases and J shed 4 bases, with 13 bases lying between them. The CDR3 has 14 residues. In germline, CDR1 is MNHNS, CDR2 SASEGT. Here the CDR3 DNA reads TGTGCCAGCAGTGGAACGGAGTCTGGCACTGAAGCTTTCTTT. It codes for CASSGTESGTEAFF.